One sample yielded the 17 T cell receptor beta chains listed below, sequenced in a study of control samples from healthy donors and cancer patients (dated by TCRdb to the early 2020s). Library generation was performed with the immunoSEQ multiplex PCR assay. As stored in TCRdb, this immuneACCESS dataset retains in-frame rearrangements with V and J assigned. A fraction of the clones does not appear; measured against another copy, unresolved V genes explain less than half of the discrepancy, and the remainder lacks a known reason. Within this sample are about 75,000 clones, with 94% of them counted one time only. The biggest ten clones account for 6.2% of the sample. The sample consisted of blood. These TCRs come from a woman aged 40 to 50 in good health.

This clone has only one observation. The chain recombines TRBV4-2 with TRBJ2-2; 8 nucleotides line up with TRBD2. The ends lost 0 bases at V and 6 bases at J; junction bases unmatched: 6. The CDR3 is 16 residues long. Per germline, CDR1 LGHNA and CDR2 YNFKEQ. The chain's CDR3 is CASSQEYGGAAGELFF. The CDR3 coding sequence is TGTGCCAGCAGCCAAGAGTACGGGGGGGCTGCCGGGGAGCTGTTTTTT.

The chain joins TRBV19 to TRBJ1-1; 10 nucleotides agree with TRBD1. Germline V gene data show CDR1 as LNHDA and CDR2 as SQIVND (reference sequence). CDR3 length: 16 residues. Losses at the gene ends were 6 bases for V and 0 bases for J; bases not matched to a gene: 7. The CDR3 protein is CASRNRDRGMNTEAFF. The CDR3 DNA is TGTGCCAGTAGGAACCGGGACAGGGGTATGAACACTGAAGCTTTCTTT. The variable domain in full, with the rest retrieved from reference TRBV19 and TRBJ1-1, is DGGITQSPKYLFRKEGQNVTLSCEQNLNHDAMYWYRQDPGQGLRLIYYSQIVNDFQKGDIAEGYSVSREKKESFPLTVTSAQKNPTAFYLCASRNRDRGMNTEAFFGQGTRLTVV.

This rearrangement joins TRBV6-6 to TRBJ1-5; the D gene is possibly TRBD1 (5 bases). The CDR3 sequence is 15 residues long. Trimming took 7 bases from V and 2 from J, leaving 15 bases between them. From germline, CDR1 is MNHNY and CDR2 SVGAGI (reference sequence). CDR3 DNA sequence: TGTGCCAGCACCCAACGCCAGGGAGGCAATCAGCCCCAGCATTTT. Protein product: CASTQRQGGNQPQHF.

This clone was detected only once. The V call is TRBV2, the J call TRBJ1-1; 7 nucleotides match TRBD1. J lost 11 bases, V lost 6 bases, and 6 bases had no gene match. Per germline, CDR1 SNHLY and CDR2 FYNNEI. The CDR3 spans 11 residues. Written as DNA, the CDR3 is TGTGCCAGCAGCCCCCAGGGGGAGGCTTTCTTT. This gives the protein CASSPQGEAFF.

The chain employs TRBV4-1 and TRBJ1-2, with D hard to call. Germline V gene sequence: CDR1 MGHRA, CDR2 YSYEKL. The CDR3 is made up of 14 amino acids. Trimming stripped 4 bases from V and 0 bases from J, with 9 bases between. The DNA of the CDR3 is TGCGCCAGCAGCCTATCGGGCTCTAACTATGGCTACACCTTC. Protein product: CASSLSGSNYGYTF.

The V and J genes are TRBV2 and TRBJ1-1; D call uncertain. The CDR3 covers 12 residues. V lost 5 bases, J lost 3 bases, and 7 bases lay in between. CDR1 and CDR2 from the germline V gene are SNHLY and FYNNEI. CDR3 protein: CASSNGYTEAFF. The DNA of the CDR3 is TGTGCCAGCAGTAATGGTTACACTGAAGCTTTCTTT.

This chain joins TRBV2 and TRBJ1-5, with 11 nucleotides matching TRBD1. From germline, CDR1 is SNHLY and CDR2 FYNNEI. The CDR3 sequence is 15 residues long. With V trimmed by 7 bases and J by 2 bases, 4 bases remained unmatched. This CDR3 is CASIGTGGRNQPQHF. The CDR3 region has the DNA TGTGCCAGCATCGGGACAGGGGGTCGCAATCAGCCCCAGCATTTT.

V and J are TRBV11-2 and TRBJ2-1; 8 bases align to TRBD2. The CDR3 spans 16 residues. Germline trimming cut 1 base from V and 8 bases from J; bases unmatched to any gene: 10. Per germline, CDR1 SGHAT and CDR2 FQNNGV. The CDR3 loop reads CASSLGYGGVMDEQFF. The CDR3 nucleotides read TGTGCCAGCAGCTTAGGATACGGGGGGGTAATGGATGAGCAGTTCTTC.

The chain couples TRBV7-9 to TRBJ1-1, with a possible D match to TRBD1 (5 bases). Trimming took 5 bases from V and 5 from J, leaving 15 bases between them. Germline V gene sequence: CDR1 SEHNR, CDR2 FQNEAQ (reference sequence). The CDR3 is made up of 14 amino acids. In DNA, the CDR3 is TGTGCCAGCAGCCTGACAGCGGGATGGACTGAAGCTTTCTTT. This translates into CASSLTAGWTEAFF.

The chain links TRBV27 to TRBJ2-6; no firm D call. In germline, CDR1 is MNHEY, CDR2 SMNVEV (reference sequence). Trimming took 6 bases from V and 0 from J, leaving 6 bases between them. CDR3 length: 14 residues. The CDR3 here is CASRSDSGANVLTF. CDR3 nucleotides: TGTGCCAGCAGATCAGACTCTGGGGCCAACGTCCTGACTTTC.

The chain is built from TRBV24-1 and TRBJ2-1; D is perhaps TRBD1 or TRBD2 (5 bases each). The CDR3 contains 13 residues. CDR1 and CDR2 from the germline V gene are KGHDR and SFDVKD. Trimming took 7 bases from V and 5 from J, leaving 11 bases between them. CDR3 region: CATRGTTNNEQFF. The CDR3 DNA reads TGTGCCACCAGAGGGACGACAAACAATGAGCAGTTCTTC.

This rearrangement joins TRBV4-3 to TRBJ1-1; no clear D. This CDR3 comprises 19 residues. Germline CDR1 LGHNA, CDR2 YSLEER. The germline V and J ends were trimmed by 0 bases and 0 bases, with 20 bases remaining between them. Here the CDR3 reads CASSQDGLLKLHMNTEAFF. CDR3 sequence (DNA): TGCGCCAGCAGCCAAGATGGCCTGCTGAAACTACACATGAACACTGAAGCTTTCTTT.

This clone has a single count. The rearrangement links TRBV7-2 to TRBJ2-4; the D is unclear. Germline CDR1 is SGHTA and CDR2 is FQGNSA. V was cut by 4 bases and J by 7 bases, with 11 bases left in between. This CDR3 contains 13 residues. CDR3 sequence: CASSSSSLNIQYF. As DNA, the CDR3 is TGTGCCAGCAGCTCCTCCAGCCTTAACATTCAGTACTTC.

V usage is TRBV7-3 and J usage is TRBJ2-7; 9 bases align to TRBD1. Germline-derived CDR1 and CDR2 are SGHTA and FQGTGA. J lost 6 bases, V lost 4 bases, and 16 bases had no gene match. This CDR3 is 17 amino acids long. CDR3 sequence reads: CASSSPSPGQGTGEQYF. CDR3 bases: TGTGCCAGCAGCTCCCCTTCCCCGGGACAGGGCACGGGCGAGCAGTACTTC.

This clone was observed a few times. This rearrangement joins TRBV9 to TRBJ2-5; D uncertain. V was pared by 0 bases and J by 5 bases, with 17 bases between. CDR3 length: 16 amino acids. The germline V gene has CDR1 SGDLS and CDR2 YYNGEE. The CDR3 protein is CASSVAIMAELETQYF. DNA for the CDR3: TGTGCCAGCAGCGTAGCTATTATGGCGGAGTTGGAGACCCAGTACTTC.

The sample holds a few counts of this clone. The chain joins TRBV6-6 to TRBJ1-5; 10 nucleotides align to TRBD1. With 5 bases clipped from V and 0 bases from J, the junction kept 7 bases outside the gene matches. Germline values: CDR1 MNHNY, CDR2 SVGAGI (reference sequence). The CDR3 is 17 amino acids. The CDR3 DNA sequence: TGTGCCAGCAGTCGACAGGGGGCTGGATATAGCAATCAGCCCCAGCATTTT. Protein: CASSRQGAGYSNQPQHF.

As DNA, the CDR3 is TGTGCCAGCAGGGGTTTGGGAACAGATACGCAGTATTTT. Its translation: CASRGLGTDTQYF. The J gene is TRBJ2-3, the V gene TRBV6-5; D uncertain. Germline CDR1 MNHEY, CDR2 SVGAGI. Trimming shortened V by 6 bases and J by 3 bases, and 10 bases separated the two germline ends. The CDR3 sequence is 13 residues long.